The clone carrying this TCR beta chain was counted a single time. Here immunoSEQ multiplex PCR was the method, and the copy in TCRdb shows in-frame clones only, minus some. The sample has 200,000 to 250,000 clones, around 90% seen once. The data were taken from a study of blood T cell repertoires in COVID-19. V was pared by 5 bases and J by 4 bases, with 10 bases of the junction left unmatched. This CDR3 has 18 amino acids. Germline CDR1 is SGHTA and CDR2 is FQGTGA. This receptor was identified in a man aged 30-40 years with COVID-19, enrolled during active disease. Sequencing was carried out using peripheral blood. This sequence joins TRBV7-3 and TRBJ2-2; 13 bases are a match to TRBD2. For the CDR3, the DNA is TGTGCCAGCAGCCTCGGGACTAGCGGGACGGTATTCACCGGGGAGCTGTTTTTT. This translates into CASSLGTSGTVFTGELFF.